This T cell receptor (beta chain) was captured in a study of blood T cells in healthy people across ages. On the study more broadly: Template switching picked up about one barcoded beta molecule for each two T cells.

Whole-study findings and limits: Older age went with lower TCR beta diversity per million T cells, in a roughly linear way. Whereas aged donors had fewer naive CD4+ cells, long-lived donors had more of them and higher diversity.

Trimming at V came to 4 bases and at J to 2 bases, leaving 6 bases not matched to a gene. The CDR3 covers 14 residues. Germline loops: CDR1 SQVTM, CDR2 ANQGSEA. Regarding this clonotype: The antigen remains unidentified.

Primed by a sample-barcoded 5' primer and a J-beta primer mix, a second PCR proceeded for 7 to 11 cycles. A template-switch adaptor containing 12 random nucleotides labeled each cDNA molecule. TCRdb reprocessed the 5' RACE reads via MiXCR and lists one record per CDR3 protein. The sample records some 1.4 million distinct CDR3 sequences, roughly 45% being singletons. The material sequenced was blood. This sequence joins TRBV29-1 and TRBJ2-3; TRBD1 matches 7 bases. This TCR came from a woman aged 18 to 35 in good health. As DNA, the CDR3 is TGCAGCGTTGGCCGGGACAGTACCACAGATACGCAGTATTTT. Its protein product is CSVGRDSTTDTQYF.